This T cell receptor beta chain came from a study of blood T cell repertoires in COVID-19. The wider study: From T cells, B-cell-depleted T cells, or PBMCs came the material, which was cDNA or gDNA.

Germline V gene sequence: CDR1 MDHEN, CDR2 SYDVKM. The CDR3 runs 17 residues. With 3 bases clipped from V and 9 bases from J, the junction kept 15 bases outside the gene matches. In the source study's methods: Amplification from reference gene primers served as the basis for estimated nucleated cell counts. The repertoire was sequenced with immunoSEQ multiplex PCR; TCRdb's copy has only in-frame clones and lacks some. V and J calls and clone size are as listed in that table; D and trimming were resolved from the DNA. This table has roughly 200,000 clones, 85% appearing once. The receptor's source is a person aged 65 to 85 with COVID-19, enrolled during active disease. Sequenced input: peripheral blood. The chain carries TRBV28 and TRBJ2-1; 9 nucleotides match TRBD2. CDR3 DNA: TGTGCCAGCAGTTTCCCGTTGGCGGGGGGGCCTTCTATTGAGCAGTTCTTC. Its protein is CASSFPLAGGPSIEQFF.